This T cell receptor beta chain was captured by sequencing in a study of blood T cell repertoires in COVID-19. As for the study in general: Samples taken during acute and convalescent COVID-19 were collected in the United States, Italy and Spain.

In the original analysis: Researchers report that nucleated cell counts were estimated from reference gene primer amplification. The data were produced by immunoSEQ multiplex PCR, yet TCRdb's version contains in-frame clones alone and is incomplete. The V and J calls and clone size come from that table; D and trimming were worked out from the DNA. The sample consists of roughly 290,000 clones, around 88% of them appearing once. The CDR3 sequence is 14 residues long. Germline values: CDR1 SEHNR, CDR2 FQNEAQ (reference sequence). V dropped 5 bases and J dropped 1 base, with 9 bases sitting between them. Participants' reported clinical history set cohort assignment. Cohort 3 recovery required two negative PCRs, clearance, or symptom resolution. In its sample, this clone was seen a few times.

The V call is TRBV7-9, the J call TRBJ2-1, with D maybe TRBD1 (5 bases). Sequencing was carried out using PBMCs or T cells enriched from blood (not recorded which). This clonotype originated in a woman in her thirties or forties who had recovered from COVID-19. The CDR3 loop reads CASSPGLSYNEQFF. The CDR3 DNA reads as TGTGCCAGCAGCCCAGGGCTATCCTACAATGAGCAGTTCTTC.